The 18 T cell receptor beta chains below come from one sample, sequenced in a study of cytomegalovirus exposure and HLA in healthy donors. With 60 Vbeta and 13 Jbeta primers, the PCR was carried out. The assay was immunoSEQ multiplex PCR, and TCRdb's table has in-frame clones only and misses some. Among about 120,000 clones listed, 7% to 9.5% were seen once. Input material: PBMCs. The receptors were gathered from a woman between 35 and 50 years old in good health and CMV-seropositive.

This sequence joins TRBV5-5 and TRBJ1-4; no reliable D call. The V and J ends lost 3 bases and 0 bases respectively, with 12 bases between them. This CDR3 is 16 amino acids long. The germline V gene has CDR1 SGHKS and CDR2 YYEKEE (reference sequence). CDR3 protein: CASSSAPQTTNEKLFF. In DNA, the CDR3 is TGTGCCAGCAGCTCGGCCCCACAGACAACTAATGAAAAACTGTTTTTT.

The table lists this clone with a few counts. The chain carries TRBV5-1 and TRBJ2-2; 8 bases fit TRBD1. Germline lookup yields CDR1 SGHRS and CDR2 YFSETQ. The CDR3 has 15 amino acids. Trimming cost V 2 bases and J 1 base; bases outside gene matches: 1. The CDR3, as DNA: TGCGCCAGCAGCTTACAGGGGGAGAACACCGGGGAGCTGTTTTTT. Translating it yields CASSLQGENTGELFF.

This rearrangement joins TRBV20-1 to TRBJ1-3; D is unresolved. The CDR3 sequence is 11 residues long. V was trimmed by 6 bases and J by 3 bases, leaving 6 bases between them. Germline-derived CDR1 and CDR2 are DFQATT and SNEGSKA (reference sequence). CDR3 nucleotides: TGCAGTGCGACATTTGGAAACACCATATATTTT. Its translation is CSATFGNTIYF.

A remark on this clone: Its ends do not fully match the called genes, so a read error is possible. This chain links TRBV6-1 with TRBJ2-5; the D is unclear. CDR1 MNHNS and CDR2 SASEGT come from the germline V gene. This CDR3 is built from 14 residues. CDR3 region: CARSEYGLRETQYF. The CDR3 bases are TGTGCCCGCAGTGAATATGGCTTGCGGGAGACCCAGTACTTC.

As concerns this clone: Additional DNA sequences in this sample encode the identical CDR3. V usage is TRBV18 and J usage is TRBJ2-5, with D possibly being TRBD1 (5 bases). The CDR3 totals 14 residues. Germline V gives CDR1 KGHSH, CDR2 LQKENI. The V gene lost 6 bases and the J gene lost 3 bases, with 14 bases spanning the gap. The CDR3 sequence is CASSPWTSEETQYF. The CDR3 DNA reads TGTGCCAGCTCGCCTTGGACATCTGAAGAGACCCAGTACTTC.

Only a few counts were recorded for this clone. J is TRBJ1-2 and V is TRBV19, with D perhaps TRBD1 (5 bases). Looked up from germline, CDR1 is LNHDA and CDR2 is SQIVND (reference sequence). V lost 5 bases and J lost 0, with 13 bases in between. The CDR3 is 15 amino acids. Here the CDR3 DNA reads TGTGCCAGTAGTGAGGAGTGGACAACTAACTATGGCTACACCTTC. Translated: CASSEEWTTNYGYTF.

This clone was observed a few times. The chain combines TRBV6-6 with TRBJ2-3; 11 positions match TRBD2. CDR1 MNHNY and CDR2 SVGAGI come from the germline V gene (reference sequence). This CDR3 is built from 15 residues. V dropped 6 bases and J dropped 2; count of bases not matched to a gene: 4. For the CDR3, the DNA is TGTGCCAGCAGACTAGCGGGGGACTACACAGATACGCAGTATTTT. Translating gives CASRLAGDYTDTQYF.

This rearrangement joins TRBV2 to TRBJ1-3, with D maybe TRBD1 (5 bases). The germline CDR1 and CDR2 sequences are SNHLY and FYNNEI. This CDR3 contains 15 residues. V lost 6 bases and J lost 9, with 21 bases in between. CDR3 nucleotide sequence: TGTGCCAGCAGAGGCAGGCGGGACCTTAGCGGCACCATATATTTT. The encoded protein is CASRGRRDLSGTIYF. Looking up the rest from reference TRBV2 and TRBJ1-3 gives the full variable domain: EPEVTQTPSHQVTQMGQEVILRCVPISNHLYFYWYRQILGQKVEFLVSFYNNEISEKSEIFDDQFSVERPDGSNFTLKIRSTKLEDSAMYFCASRGRRDLSGTIYFGEGSWLTVV.

This clone has only a few counts. The chain joins TRBV6-6 to TRBJ1-1, with a weak D call TRBD1 (6 bases). This CDR3 spans 15 amino acids. The V end was cut by 5 bases, the J end by 1 base, with 14 bases between. Per the germline V gene, CDR1 is MNHNY and CDR2 is SVGAGI (reference sequence). CDR3 bases: TGTGCCAGCAGTGTTACAGGGTTAACGAACACTGAAGCTTTCTTT. Its protein product is CASSVTGLTNTEAFF.

This clone was counted a few times. The chain uses TRBV19 and TRBJ2-3; TRBD2 aligns across 8 bases. V lost 10 bases and J lost 2; bases outside the gene matches: 5. Germline V gene lookup returns CDR1 LNHDA and CDR2 SQIVND (reference sequence). The CDR3 is 13 amino acids. DNA for the CDR3: TGTGCCACCTCGGGGGGGCACACAGATACGCAGTATTTT. This gives the protein CATSGGHTDTQYF. The whole variable domain, filled in from reference TRBV19 and TRBJ2-3, reads DGGITQSPKYLFRKEGQNVTLSCEQNLNHDAMYWYRQDPGQGLRLIYYSQIVNDFQKGDIAEGYSVSREKKESFPLTVTSAQKNPTAFYLCATSGGHTDTQYFGPGTRLTVL.

This clone was recorded a few times. The chain links TRBV7-3 to TRBJ2-3, with 11 bases identical to TRBD2. The germline gives CDR1 SGHTA, CDR2 FQGTGA. Trimming took 5 bases from V and 4 from J; bases not matched to a gene: 8. The CDR3 has 16 residues. Here the CDR3 reads CASSVSSGGRADTQYF. The CDR3 region has the DNA TGTGCCAGCAGCGTCTCTAGCGGGGGGCGGGCAGATACGCAGTATTTT.

This clone was seen only a few times. The chain links TRBV2 to TRBJ1-2; 9 bases align to TRBD1. The CDR3 runs 14 residues. Germline V gene lookup returns CDR1 SNHLY and CDR2 FYNNEI. V shed 5 bases and J 6 bases; nucleotides not matched to a gene: 7. This chain's CDR3 is CASSLGQGNDGYTF. DNA of the CDR3: TGTGCCAGCAGTCTTGGACAGGGGAATGATGGCTACACCTTC.

The gene calls are TRBV7-6 and TRBJ1-6; D ambiguous. Trimming removed 3 bases from V and 7 bases from J, with 4 bases in between. CDR3 size: 12 residues. Germline CDR1 reads SGHVS; CDR2 reads FNYEAQ. The CDR3 is CASSLANSPLHF. The CDR3 bases are TGTGCCAGCAGCTTGGCCAATTCACCCCTCCACTTT.

This clone was counted between two and nine times. The chain joins TRBV18 to TRBJ2-2, with TRBD2 matching 8 bases. Germline lookup yields CDR1 KGHSH and CDR2 LQKENI. There are 19 residues in the CDR3. The J segment lost 0 bases and the V segment lost 3 bases, leaving 12 bases of the junction unmatched. The CDR3 coding sequence is TGTGCCAGCTCACCGCAAATGAATAGCGGGGTGACGAACACCGGGGAGCTGTTTTTT. Its protein product is CASSPQMNSGVTNTGELFF.

This clone turned up a few times. This chain uses TRBV10-3 with TRBJ2-2, with a tentative D call TRBD2 (6 bases). This CDR3 region has 17 residues. In germline, CDR1 is ENHRY, CDR2 SYGVKD. Trimming cost V 4 bases and J 3 bases, with 18 bases left between them. In DNA form, the CDR3 reads TGTGCCATCAGTGCCTTGCGGGGAAGAAAGGACACCGGGGAGCTGTTTTTT. It yields the protein CAISALRGRKDTGELFF.

The sample holds a few counts of this clone. The V gene is TRBV30, the J gene TRBJ1-2; 10 bases agree with TRBD1. Germline V lookup: CDR1 GTSNPN, CDR2 SVGIG (reference sequence). V shed 3 bases and J 4 bases; nucleotides not matched to a gene: 11. The CDR3 covers 16 residues. The CDR3 nucleotides read TGTGCCTGGAGGCCTACCGGGACAGGGGCTGGCTATGGCTACACCTTC. Translation: CAWRPTGTGAGYGYTF.

This chain links TRBV19 with TRBJ2-1; 9 bases are a match to TRBD1. Germline assignment: CDR1 LNHDA and CDR2 SQIVND (reference sequence). J gave up 4 bases and V 4 bases, and 11 bases lay outside the gene matches. This CDR3 is 17 amino acids long. The CDR3 spells CASSNQQGAHTYNEQFF. The CDR3 region has the DNA TGTGCCAGTAGTAATCAACAGGGGGCGCATACATACAATGAGCAGTTCTTC.

The chain recombines TRBV30 with TRBJ2-7, with D maybe TRBD2 (6 bases). Trimming left V 3 bases short and J 1 base short, with 10 bases between. Germline assignment: CDR1 GTSNPN and CDR2 SVGIG (reference sequence). The CDR3 runs 13 residues. The CDR3 here is CAWRAGRSYEQYF. As DNA, the CDR3 is TGTGCCTGGAGGGCGGGGCGTTCCTACGAGCAGTACTTC.